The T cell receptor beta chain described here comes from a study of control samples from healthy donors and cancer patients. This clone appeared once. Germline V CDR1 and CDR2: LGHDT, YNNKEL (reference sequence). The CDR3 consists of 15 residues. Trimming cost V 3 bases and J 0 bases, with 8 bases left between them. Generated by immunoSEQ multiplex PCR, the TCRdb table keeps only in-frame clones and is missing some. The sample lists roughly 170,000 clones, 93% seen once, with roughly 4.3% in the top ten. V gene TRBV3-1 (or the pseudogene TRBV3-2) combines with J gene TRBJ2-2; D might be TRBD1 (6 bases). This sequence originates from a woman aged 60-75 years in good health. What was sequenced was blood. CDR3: CASSQGQTNTGELFF. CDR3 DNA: TGTGCCAGCAGCCAGGGACAAACGAACACCGGGGAGCTGTTTTTT.